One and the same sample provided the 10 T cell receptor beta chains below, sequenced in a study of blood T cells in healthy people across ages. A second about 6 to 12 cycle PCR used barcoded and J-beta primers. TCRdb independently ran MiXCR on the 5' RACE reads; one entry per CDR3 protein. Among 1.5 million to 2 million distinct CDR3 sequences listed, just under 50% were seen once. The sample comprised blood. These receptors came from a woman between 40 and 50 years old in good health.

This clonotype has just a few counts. The CDR3, as DNA: TGCGCCAGCAGTGAGCAGCCAGGGGGACGCTACGAGCAGTACTTC. Residues: CASSEQPGGRYEQYF. The gene calls are TRBV10-2 and TRBJ2-4; 7 nucleotides agree with TRBD1. The last part of the DNA fits TRBJ2-7 better; the J call may be wrong. Germline loops: CDR1 WSHSY, CDR2 SAAADI. CDR3 length equals 15 residues.

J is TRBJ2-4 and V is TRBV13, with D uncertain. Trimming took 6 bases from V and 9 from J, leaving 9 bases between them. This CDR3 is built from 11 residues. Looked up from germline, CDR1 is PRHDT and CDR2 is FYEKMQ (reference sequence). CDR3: CASSFAGIQYF. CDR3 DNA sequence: TGTGCCAGCAGTTTTGCCGGCATTCAGTACTTC. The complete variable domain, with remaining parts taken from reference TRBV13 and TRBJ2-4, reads AAGVIQSPRHLIKEKRETATLKCYPIPRHDTVYWYQQGPGQDPQFLISFYEKMQSDKGSIPDRFSAQQFSDYHSELNMSSLELGDSALYFCASSFAGIQYFGAGTRLSVL.

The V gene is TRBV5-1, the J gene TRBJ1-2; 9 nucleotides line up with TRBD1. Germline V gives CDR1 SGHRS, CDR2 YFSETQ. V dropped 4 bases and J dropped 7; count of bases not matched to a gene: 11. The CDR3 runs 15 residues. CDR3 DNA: TGCGCCAGCAGCCCTCCGGGACAGGGATTAGGTGGCTACACCTTC. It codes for CASSPPGQGLGGYTF.

In DNA form, the CDR3 reads TGTGCCAGCAGCCAAGTGTTGGGCAGGGGGTTCATGAACACTGAAGCTTTCTTT. It encodes CASSQVLGRGFMNTEAFF. The chain couples TRBV3-1 to TRBJ1-1; TRBD1 matches 7 bases. V was clipped by 1 base and J by 0 bases; unmatched bases: 11. Germline-derived CDR1 and CDR2 are LGHDT and YNNKEL (reference sequence). This CDR3 is built from 18 residues. The entire variable domain, with the rest obtained from reference TRBV3-1 and TRBJ1-1, is as follows: DTAVSQTPKYLVTQMGNDKSIKCEQNLGHDTMYWYKQDSKKFLKIMFSYNNKELIINETVPNRFSPKSPDKAHLNLHINSLELGDSAVYFCASSQVLGRGFMNTEAFFGQGTRLTVV.

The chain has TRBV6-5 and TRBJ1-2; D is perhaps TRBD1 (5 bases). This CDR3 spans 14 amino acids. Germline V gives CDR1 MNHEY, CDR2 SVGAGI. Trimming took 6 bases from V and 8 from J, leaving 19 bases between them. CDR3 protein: CASRGPGSMGGYTF. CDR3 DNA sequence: TGTGCCAGCAGGGGCCCAGGGTCAATGGGGGGCTACACCTTC.

The CDR3 protein is CAISDPLAEQYF. The CDR3, as DNA: TGTGCCATCAGTGACCCCCTAGCGGAGCAGTACTTC. The chain is built from TRBV10-3 and TRBJ2-4; TRBD2 matches 7 bases. The V segment lost 3 bases and the J segment 13 bases; nucleotides outside the gene matches: 6. The CDR3 is made up of 12 amino acids. Per germline, CDR1 ENHRY and CDR2 SYGVKD.

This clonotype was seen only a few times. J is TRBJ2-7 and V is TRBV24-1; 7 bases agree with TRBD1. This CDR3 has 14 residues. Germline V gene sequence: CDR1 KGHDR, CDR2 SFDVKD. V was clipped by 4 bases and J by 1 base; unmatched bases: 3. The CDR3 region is CATSDPGQSYEQYF. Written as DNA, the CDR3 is TGTGCCACCAGTGACCCGGGACAGTCCTACGAGCAGTACTTC.

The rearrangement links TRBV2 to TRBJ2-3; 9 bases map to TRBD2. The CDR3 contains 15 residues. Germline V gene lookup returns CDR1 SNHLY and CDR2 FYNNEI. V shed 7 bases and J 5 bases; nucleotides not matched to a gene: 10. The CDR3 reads CASTTGTSFGDTQYF. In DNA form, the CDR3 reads TGTGCCAGCACCACCGGGACTAGCTTCGGAGATACGCAGTATTTT.

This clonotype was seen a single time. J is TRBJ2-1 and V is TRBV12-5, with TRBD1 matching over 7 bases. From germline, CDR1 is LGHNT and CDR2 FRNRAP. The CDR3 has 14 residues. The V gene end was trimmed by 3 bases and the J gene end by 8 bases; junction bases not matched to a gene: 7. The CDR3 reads CASGLGATGDEQFF. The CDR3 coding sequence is TGTGCTAGTGGTTTAGGGGCAACAGGGGATGAGCAGTTCTTC.

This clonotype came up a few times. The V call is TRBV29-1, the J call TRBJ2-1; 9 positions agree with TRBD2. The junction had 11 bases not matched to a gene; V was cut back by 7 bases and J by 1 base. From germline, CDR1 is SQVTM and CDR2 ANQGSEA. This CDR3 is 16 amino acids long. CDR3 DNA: TGCAGCGCCCGCGGCCCGCGGGGGGGGTCCTACAATGAGCAGTTCTTC. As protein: CSARGPRGGSYNEQFF.